Following are 17 T cell receptor beta chains from one sample sequenced in a study of cytomegalovirus exposure and HLA in healthy donors. The PCR contained 60 Vbeta and 13 Jbeta primers. TCRdb's copy holds only in-frame clones and misses some; the assay was immunoSEQ multiplex PCR. The sample consists of 150,000 to 180,000 clones, 74% of them appearing once. Material: PBMCs. The receptor source for this set is a man younger than 45 in good health and CMV-seronegative.

The chain employs TRBV6-1 and TRBJ1-5, with D possibly TRBD1 on 5 matching bases. Trimming removed 5 bases from V and 7 bases from J, with 15 bases in between. The germline gives CDR1 MNHNS, CDR2 SASEGT. This CDR3 has 14 amino acids. This CDR3 is CASSLDQGDQPQHF. CDR3 coding DNA: TGTGCCAGCAGTTTAGACCAGGGCGACCAGCCCCAGCATTTT.

The rearrangement joins TRBV5-6 to TRBJ2-3, with 15 positions matching TRBD2. This CDR3 is 18 amino acids long. The germline V gene has CDR1 SGHDT and CDR2 YYEEEE. The trim removed 4 bases at V and 0 bases at J, leaving 6 bases unmatched. CDR3 amino acids: CASSGGTSGGISTDTQYF. CDR3 DNA: TGTGCCAGCAGCGGGGGGACTAGCGGGGGGATTAGCACAGATACGCAGTATTTT.

The chain employs TRBV7-9 and TRBJ2-6, with TRBD1 matching over 8 bases. Germline assignment: CDR1 SEHNR and CDR2 FQNEAQ (reference sequence). V lost 6 bases and J lost 2; bases outside the gene matches: 3. The CDR3 consists of 15 residues. CDR3 sequence (DNA): TGTGCCAGCAGACCCAGGGGGCCTGGGGCCAACGTCCTGACTTTC. Protein product: CASRPRGPGANVLTF.

In this sample, this clone turned up once. The chain couples TRBV7-9 to TRBJ2-1; 9 bases match TRBD2. This CDR3 is 15 amino acids long. CDR1 SEHNR and CDR2 FQNEAQ come from the germline V gene (reference sequence). With 5 bases clipped from V and 2 bases from J, the junction kept 4 bases outside the gene matches. CDR3 DNA sequence: TGTGCCAGCAGCACCCCTAGCGGGACCTACAATGAGCAGTTCTTC. This codes for CASSTPSGTYNEQFF.

This rearrangement joins TRBV29-1 to TRBJ2-1; TRBD2 is a possible D gene (5 bases). The CDR3 length is 17 residues. CDR1 is SQVTM and CDR2 is ANQGSEA in the germline V gene. V dropped 4 bases and J dropped 3 bases, with 22 bases sitting between them. CDR3 DNA: TGCAGCGTTGGGGGATCGTCGGGGTCTTTAAACTACAATGAGCAGTTCTTC. This encodes CSVGGSSGSLNYNEQFF.

This chain joins TRBV6-1 and TRBJ2-7; TRBD1 matches 9 bases. The CDR3 contains 16 residues. The junction had 8 bases not matched to a gene; V was cut back by 0 bases and J by 5 bases. CDR1 and CDR2 from the germline V gene are MNHNS and SASEGT. DNA of the CDR3: TGTGCCAGCAGTGAAGCGCTTGGGACAGGGAACCACGAGCAGTACTTC. Translating it yields CASSEALGTGNHEQYF.

About this clone: Compared with germline, one end of the junction differs, possibly owing to a read error. The J gene is TRBJ1-2, the V gene TRBV7-9, with TRBD1 identical over 9 bases. Germline lookup yields CDR1 SEHNR and CDR2 FQNEAQ (reference sequence). CDR3 length: 14 amino acids. CDR3 sequence: CSSSAQGAPYGYTF. CDR3 coding DNA: TGTTCCAGCAGCGCACAGGGGGCCCCCTATGGCTACACCTTC.

This clone has only one observation. This chain joins TRBV5-4 and TRBJ2-3, with TRBD2 identical over 8 bases. With 4 bases clipped from V and 2 bases from J, the junction kept 9 bases outside the gene matches. Germline-derived CDR1 and CDR2 are SGHNT and YYREEE (reference sequence). The CDR3 totals 16 residues. Here the CDR3 DNA reads TGTGCCAGCAGCACCGGGGGGGGGCTGAACACAGATACGCAGTATTTT. Translating it yields CASSTGGGLNTDTQYF.

The chain uses TRBV6-1 and TRBJ1-5, with D tentatively TRBD1 (5 bases). Germline-derived CDR1 and CDR2 are MNHNS and SASEGT. V lost 3 bases and J lost 0, with 9 bases in between. The CDR3 contains 15 residues. CDR3 region: CASSDRAYSNQPQHF. CDR3 sequence (DNA): TGTGCCAGCAGTGACAGGGCTTATAGCAATCAGCCCCAGCATTTT.

This clone has only one observation. The V call is TRBV30, the J call TRBJ2-7; TRBD2 agrees at 8 bases. The CDR3 loop spans 15 amino acids. V was clipped by 0 bases and J by 3 bases; unmatched bases: 7. Germline V CDR1 and CDR2: GTSNPN, SVGIG (reference sequence). Written as DNA, the CDR3 is TGTGCCTGGAGTGTCGGCGGGGGGCCGTTCTACGAGCAGTACTTC. Residues: CAWSVGGGPFYEQYF.

This chain uses TRBV9 with TRBJ2-7, with 7 bases matching TRBD1. Trimming at V came to 4 bases and at J to 3 bases, leaving 7 bases not matched to a gene. The CDR3 runs to 14 residues. CDR1 is SGDLS, CDR2 YYNGEE, per germline. The CDR3 region has the DNA TGTGCCAGCAGCAGCCGGGACAGAAACTACGAGCAGTACTTC. Amino acids: CASSSRDRNYEQYF.

J is TRBJ1-4 and V is TRBV7-9; D gene uncertain. The CDR3 runs 13 residues. The V end lost 2 bases, the J end lost 2 bases, and 3 bases lay between the germline ends. Germline CDR1 is SEHNR and CDR2 is FQNEAQ (reference sequence). The CDR3 region is CASSLYTNEKLFF. In nucleotides, the CDR3 is TGTGCCAGCAGCTTATATACTAATGAAAAACTGTTTTTT.

The chain combines TRBV7-6 with TRBJ2-3; the D is unclear. The ends were cut back, 1 base at V and 2 bases at J, with 4 bases in the middle. CDR1 SGHVS and CDR2 FNYEAQ come from the germline V gene. This CDR3 is built from 13 residues. The chain's CDR3 is CASSLDNTDTQYF. In DNA form, the CDR3 reads TGTGCCAGCAGCTTAGACAACACAGATACGCAGTATTTT.

This clone was seen more than once but under ten times. This sequence joins TRBV5-4 and TRBJ2-5, with no clear D. With 4 bases removed from V and 2 bases from J, the gap between germline ends came to 9 bases. Germline assignment: CDR1 SGHNT and CDR2 YYREEE (reference sequence). The CDR3 is 13 residues long. In nucleotides, the CDR3 is TGTGCCAGCAGCAACAGCTTTCAAGAGACCCAGTACTTC. This translates into CASSNSFQETQYF.

The chain is built from TRBV9 and TRBJ1-1; 9 bases are shared with TRBD1. V gave up 0 bases and J gave up 1 base; unmatched junction bases: 1. The CDR3 spans 15 residues. Looked up from germline, CDR1 is SGDLS and CDR2 is YYNGEE. This chain's CDR3 is CASSVDRGPNTEAFF. CDR3 nucleotide sequence: TGTGCCAGCAGCGTAGACAGGGGGCCGAACACTGAAGCTTTCTTT.

The V gene is TRBV6-6, the J gene TRBJ1-4; 7 bases fit TRBD1. Germline loops: CDR1 MNHNY, CDR2 SVGAGI (reference sequence). J gave up 0 bases and V 6 bases, and 7 bases lay outside the gene matches. This CDR3 contains 16 residues. This CDR3 reads CASRRQGQSTNEKLFF. The CDR3, as DNA: TGTGCCAGCAGACGACAGGGTCAGTCAACTAATGAAAAACTGTTTTTT.

V usage is TRBV9 and J usage is TRBJ2-2; tentative D call: TRBD2 (6 bases). CDR1 SGDLS and CDR2 YYNGEE come from the germline V gene. V gave up 4 bases and J gave up 4 bases, with 14 bases separating them. This CDR3 contains 15 residues. This CDR3 is CASSPRLGSTGELFF. The CDR3 DNA sequence: TGTGCCAGCAGCCCTAGACTAGGTTCCACCGGGGAGCTGTTTTTT.